This T cell receptor (beta chain) was obtained from a study of T cell repertoires in cytomegalovirus infection (dated by TCRdb to the late 2010s). Some background on the complete study: Donor HLA type was relevant to the analysis, because carriage of CMV infection together with the matching HLA type was indicated by public TCR beta signatures. Broad study findings and their caveats: The ex vivo response was dominated by HLA-C-restricted CMV-specific TCR beta clonotypes, which also provided the single most frequent clonotype in two of eight donors. Carriers of CMV infection plus the relevant HLA type were discriminated by the cumulative frequency of public TCR beta family members in the study cohort and in an independent roughly 340-donor cohort.

Taken from cysteine to phenylalanine, the CDR3 has 14 residues. The only DNA kept is the CDR3, 42 bases in frame from the first base. The germline V gene provides CDR1 SGHTA and CDR2 FQGNSA. Clipping removes 5 bases from V and 0 bases from J, with 3 as the unmatched junction base count. This clonotype was detected many times. It lacks a known antigen. Qualities for individual bases were not recorded, and no much larger clone is one base off. Instrument used: Illumina HiSeq 1500. TCRdb reprocessing: public reads trimmed at Q25 with fastp, clones called with MiXCR, in-frame beta chains kept. CDR3 protein duplicates are merged, each entry listing the most common genes and DNA. Within this sample are some 220,000 distinct CDR3 sequences, with roughly 6.5% of them counted one time only. The ten largest clones take up around 6.5% of the sample.

This clonotype was obtained from a human donor in good health (CMV status not recorded). Some clones in this sample may be carry-over from other donors' samples. The chain is encoded by TRBV7-2 joined to TRBJ2-5; 7 bases in the junction line up with TRBD1. The sample was PBMCs. The nucleotide sequence reads as follows: TGTGCCAGCAGCACGGACAGGTACCAAGAGACCCAGTACTTC. The resulting protein is CASSTDRYQETQYF.